The 26 T cell receptor beta chains below come from one sample, sequenced in a study of neurological immune-mediated disorders. Each CDR3 protein gets one entry after TCRdb re-called the 5' RACE reads with MiXCR. The profile shows approximately 70,000 distinct CDR3 sequences, around 4.2% of them singletons. The specimen was PBMCs. The receptors were sampled from a man aged 30 to 39 with multiple sclerosis.

The V gene is TRBV5-1, the J gene TRBJ1-3, with TRBD1 identical over 7 bases. Germline V lookup: CDR1 SGHRS, CDR2 YFSETQ. V lost 4 bases, J lost 1 base, and 2 bases stayed unmatched. This CDR3 spans 14 amino acids. The CDR3 region is CASSRDRSGNTIYF. The CDR3 DNA is TGCGCCAGCAGCCGGGACAGATCTGGAAACACCATATATTTT.

This clonotype occurred many times. The chain uses TRBV6-1 and TRBJ2-7; TRBD1 might be the D (5 bases). The germline V and J ends were trimmed by 6 bases and 2 bases, with 14 bases remaining between them. Looked up from germline, CDR1 is MNHNS and CDR2 is SASEGT. The CDR3 consists of 14 residues. The DNA of the CDR3 is TGTGCCAGCAGGCAGACCACAGGAACCTACGAGCAGTACTTC. It translates to CASRQTTGTYEQYF.

Concerning this clonotype itself: Mismatch with germline at one junction end may stem from a read error. This chain links TRBV20-1 with TRBJ1-6; D not certain. The CDR3 consists of 13 residues. CDR1 DFQATT and CDR2 SNEGSKA come from the germline V gene (reference sequence). Here the CDR3 reads CSARYRVNSSLHF. CDR3 in DNA: TGCAGTGCCAGATATCGGGTTAATTCATCCCTCCACTTT.

As for this clonotype: One base away lies a much larger clone, so this may be a sequencing read error. The chain combines TRBV7-2 with TRBJ2-3, with D perhaps assigned TRBD1 or TRBD2 (5 bases each). Germline CDR1 and CDR2: SGHTA and FQGNSA. The CDR3 is 13 amino acids. The CDR3 protein is CVSGWGSRETQYF. CDR3 in DNA: TGTGTCAGCGGCTGGGGATCCAGGGAGACGCAGTATTTT.

This clonotype appeared many times. J is TRBJ1-5 and V is TRBV7-2; D may be TRBD1 (6 bases). Germline V gives CDR1 SGHTA, CDR2 FQGNSA. The V and J ends lost 5 bases and 0 bases respectively, with 11 bases between them. CDR3 length equals 15 residues. CDR3 nucleotide sequence: TGTGCCAGCAGCCCCAGGGGCTATAGCAATCAGCCCCAGCATTTT. It specifies CASSPRGYSNQPQHF.

The chain is built from TRBV2 and TRBJ2-7; D ambiguous. CDR1 and CDR2 from the germline V gene are SNHLY and FYNNEI. V was clipped by 3 bases and J by 0 bases, with 15 bases between them. This CDR3 comprises 16 residues. The CDR3 loop reads CASSDWTRASSYEQYF. CDR3 coding DNA: TGTGCCAGCAGTGATTGGACCCGAGCGAGCTCCTACGAGCAGTACTTC.

This clonotype has at least ten counts. The gene calls are TRBV10-3 and TRBJ1-2, with 8 nucleotides matching TRBD1. V lost 7 bases, J lost 2 bases, and 6 bases stayed unmatched. There are 14 residues in the CDR3. Per the germline V gene, CDR1 is ENHRY and CDR2 is SYGVKD. The CDR3 reads CAITEGQANYGYTF. DNA for the CDR3: TGTGCCATCACCGAGGGACAGGCCAACTATGGCTACACCTTC.

This clonotype was seen many times. The genes are TRBV13 and TRBJ2-7; either TRBD1 or TRBD2 may supply D (6 bases each). Germline lookup yields CDR1 PRHDT and CDR2 FYEKMQ (reference sequence). The CDR3 contains 14 residues. Trimming took off 5 bases at V and 2 bases at J, with 13 bases between the two ends. The DNA of the CDR3 is TGTGCCAGCAGCCCCTTTAGGGGGGCCTACGAGCAGTACTTC. Its translation is CASSPFRGAYEQYF.

For the CDR3, the DNA is TGTGCCATCAGTGAGGTATACCAGTCACTCACCGGGGAGCTGTTTTTT. Residues: CAISEVYQSLTGELFF. The chain employs TRBV10-3 and TRBJ2-2; the D is unclear. The V gene lost 2 bases and the J gene lost 4 bases, with 14 bases spanning the gap. Germline V lookup: CDR1 ENHRY, CDR2 SYGVKD. CDR3 length: 16 residues.

This clonotype has at least ten counts. The chain is built from TRBV3-1 and TRBJ1-2; D is unclear. The CDR3 is 15 amino acids. V was trimmed by 4 bases and J by 8 bases, leaving 20 bases between them. Germline CDR1 and CDR2: LGHDT and YNNKEL (reference sequence). The CDR3 DNA follows: TGTGCCAGCAGCCCCGCGGGAGCCGGGTCTAGCGGCTACACCTTC. It specifies CASSPAGAGSSGYTF.

There are many counts of this clonotype. DNA of the CDR3: TGCAGTGCTAGGGTTCCGGGACTAGCACAAGAGACCCAGTACTTC. Translated: CSARVPGLAQETQYF. The J gene is TRBJ2-5, the V gene TRBV20-1, with 9 bases that match TRBD2. CDR3 length equals 15 residues. J lost 2 bases, V lost 3 bases, and 7 bases had no gene match. The V gene's germline CDR1 is DFQATT and CDR2 SNEGSKA (reference sequence).

This clonotype was counted ten times or more. V and J are TRBV5-1 and TRBJ1-1; D perhaps matches TRBD1 (6 bases). The length of the CDR3 is 12 residues. Trimming stripped 3 bases from V and 7 bases from J, with 10 bases between. The germline V gene has CDR1 SGHRS and CDR2 YFSETQ. The CDR3 spells CASSYSGVEAFF. DNA of the CDR3: TGCGCCAGCAGCTACTCAGGGGTTGAAGCTTTCTTT.

This rearrangement joins TRBV13 to TRBJ2-7; D remains unclear. Trimming removed 3 bases from V and 1 base from J, with 16 bases in between. This CDR3 comprises 16 residues. From germline, CDR1 is PRHDT and CDR2 FYEKMQ (reference sequence). CDR3 coding DNA: TGTGCCAGCAGCTTTGCCCCCTCGACGGCTTCCTACGAGCAGTACTTC. This sequence encodes CASSFAPSTASYEQYF.

This clonotype has ten or more counts. The V call is TRBV2, the J call TRBJ1-5; tentatively, D is TRBD1 (5 bases). V was shortened by 6 bases and J by 3 bases, with 15 bases between the two germline ends. The V gene's germline CDR1 is SNHLY and CDR2 FYNNEI. There are 15 residues in the CDR3. Here the CDR3 DNA reads TGTGCCAGCAGAACCGGAGAGGGGTTCAATCAGCCCCAGCATTTT. Its protein product is CASRTGEGFNQPQHF.

Regarding this clonotype: Just one base apart from a much larger clone, this may be a read error. The J gene is TRBJ1-1, the V gene TRBV11-1; D remains ambiguous. This CDR3 contains 15 residues. Trimming shortened V by 2 bases and J by 1 base, and 11 bases separated the two germline ends. CDR1 and CDR2 (germline): SGHAT, FQDESV (reference sequence). The DNA of the CDR3 is TGTGCCAGCAGCTTATTCAAAAAACCGAACACTGAAGCTTTCTTT. Protein product: CASSLFKKPNTEAFF. The full variable domain, completed using reference TRBV11-1 and TRBJ1-1, is EAEVAQSPRYKITEKSQAVAFWCDPISGHATLYWYRQILGQGPELLVQFQDESVVDDSQLPKDRFSAERLKGVDSTLKIQPAELGDSAMYLCASSLFKKPNTEAFFGQGTRLTVV.

This clonotype was picked up many times. This sequence joins TRBV27 and TRBJ2-5, with D unresolved. The CDR3 consists of 14 residues. Germline values: CDR1 MNHEY, CDR2 SMNVEV (reference sequence). The V and J ends lost 3 bases and 5 bases respectively, with 13 bases between them. CDR3 DNA sequence: TGTGCCAGCAGTTTCGGGTTTGACCTGGAGACCCAGTACTTC. It codes for CASSFGFDLETQYF.

Many counts were recorded for this clonotype. This CDR3 reads CASSLLAGETQYF. DNA of the CDR3: TGTGCCAGCAGCTTACTAGCGGGAGAGACCCAGTACTTC. The rearrangement links TRBV11-2 to TRBJ2-5; 8 bases agree with TRBD2. V was clipped by 2 bases and J by 4 bases; unmatched bases: 0. The V gene's germline CDR1 is SGHAT and CDR2 FQNNGV. This CDR3 has 13 amino acids. The whole variable domain, remainder taken from reference TRBV11-2 and TRBJ2-5, is EAGVAQSPRYKIIEKRQSVAFWCNPISGHATLYWYQQILGQGPKLLIQFQNNGVVDDSQLPKDRFSAERLKGVDSTLKIQPAKLEDSAVYLCASSLLAGETQYFGPGTRLLVL.

This clonotype was seen ten or more times. This rearrangement joins TRBV7-9 to TRBJ2-1, with TRBD1 as a possible D gene (6 bases). The V end lost 1 base, the J end lost 4 bases, and 14 bases lay between the germline ends. The germline V gene has CDR1 SEHNR and CDR2 FQNEAQ (reference sequence). This CDR3 contains 16 residues. The chain's CDR3 is CASSLDGTRKYNEQFF. The CDR3 nucleotides read TGTGCCAGCAGCTTAGATGGGACACGGAAATACAATGAGCAGTTCTTC.

This clonotype was detected many times. This chain uses TRBV5-1 with TRBJ2-3; D ambiguous. Looked up from germline, CDR1 is SGHRS and CDR2 is YFSETQ. There are 11 residues in the CDR3. Deletions cut 5 bases from V and 3 bases from J, with 4 bases between. CDR3 nucleotide sequence: TGCGCCAGCAGACAAACAGATACGCAGTATTTT. This translates into CASRQTDTQYF. The variable domain in full, with the rest retrieved from reference TRBV5-1 and TRBJ2-3, is KAGVTQTPRYLIKTRGQQVTLSCSPISGHRSVSWYQQTPGQGLQFLFEYFSETQRNKGNFPGRFSGRQFSNSRSEMNVSTLELGDSALYLCASRQTDTQYFGPGTRLTVL.

This clonotype was observed a handful of times. The junction does not match germline at one end; this may be a read error. The chain couples TRBV6-5 to TRBJ1-6; D gene ambiguous. From germline, CDR1 is MNHEY and CDR2 SVGAGI. The CDR3 totals 15 residues. The CDR3 loop reads CASSYGVQSRSPLNF. As DNA, the CDR3 is TGTGCCAGCAGTTACGGGGTGCAGAGTAGGTCACCCCTCAACTTT.

This clonotype was picked up many times. The rearrangement uses TRBV9 and TRBJ2-1, with D perhaps assigned TRBD1 or TRBD2 (6 bases each). The CDR3 runs 15 residues. Per the germline V gene, CDR1 is SGDLS and CDR2 is YYNGEE. V lost 4 bases and J lost 4, with 15 bases in between. The CDR3 is CASSSRRGEYNEQFF. The DNA for the CDR3 is TGTGCCAGCAGCTCCCGTAGGGGGGAATACAATGAGCAGTTCTTC.

With regard to this clonotype: A much larger clone sits a single nucleotide away, making a read error possible. The chain joins TRBV10-3 to TRBJ2-3; D gene uncertain. The germline gives CDR1 ENHRY, CDR2 SYGVKD. The length of the CDR3 is 14 residues. The CDR3 loop is CAISAARATDTRYF. As DNA, the CDR3 is TGTGCCATCAGTGCAGCACGGGCTACAGATACGCGGTATTTT.

This clonotype appeared a few times. A much larger clone is a single base away; this may be a read error. CDR3 region: CASSLCNSPLHF. CDR3 coding DNA: TGCGCCAGCAGCTTGTGTAATTCACCCCTCCACTTT. The V call is TRBV5-1, the J call TRBJ1-6; D ambiguous. This CDR3 is built from 12 residues. Per the germline V gene, CDR1 is SGHRS and CDR2 is YFSETQ. Trimming pared 1 base from V and 6 bases from J, leaving 2 bases between.

In this sample, this clonotype turned up many times. The V gene is TRBV3-1, the J gene TRBJ2-1; possible D gene TRBD2, 5 bases. The V gene's germline CDR1 is LGHDT and CDR2 YNNKEL (reference sequence). CDR3 length: 13 residues. V was shortened by 6 bases and J by 10 bases, with 16 bases between the two germline ends. This CDR3 is CASRPRTGGEQFF. The DNA for the CDR3 is TGTGCCAGCAGACCTAGAACTGGCGGGGAGCAGTTCTTC.

This clonotype has at least ten counts. The chain carries TRBV7-9 and TRBJ2-7; no firm D call. This CDR3 has 13 amino acids. V was pared by 5 bases and J by 3 bases, with 11 bases between. CDR1 is SEHNR and CDR2 is FQNEAQ in the germline V gene (reference sequence). The CDR3 region has the DNA TGTGCCAGCAGCCAAGCGAGTCTCTACGAGCAGTACTTC. It yields the protein CASSQASLYEQYF. The whole variable domain, filled in from reference TRBV7-9 and TRBJ2-7, reads DTGVSQNPRHKITKRGQNVTFRCDPISEHNRLYWYRQTLGQGPEFLTYFQNEAQLEKSRLLSDRFSAERPKGSFSTLEIQRTEQGDSAMYLCASSQASLYEQYFGPGTRLTVT.

This clonotype was recorded at least ten times. The chain employs TRBV5-1 and TRBJ2-2, with TRBD1 as a possible D gene (5 bases). This CDR3 has 12 residues. Germline values: CDR1 SGHRS, CDR2 YFSETQ. Trimming left V 5 bases short and J 7 bases short, with 9 bases between. DNA for the CDR3: TGCGCCAGCAGAGGACAAAACGGGGAGCTGTTTTTT. Translating it yields CASRGQNGELFF.